The T cell receptor (beta chain) under discussion was sequenced for a study of human T cells and chemical hapten exposure. Looking at the study overall: Variation in per-sample TCR yields came mainly from small pooled library volume differences.

Trimming shortened V by 0 bases and J by 3 bases, and 13 bases separated the two germline ends. This CDR3 comprises 16 residues. Per germline, CDR1 MNHNY and CDR2 SVGAGI (reference sequence). Single cDNA molecules in the library carried unique molecular identifiers attached during preparation. In the original processing: Sample TCR totals centred on a median of approximately 96,000, ranging about 20,000 to 750,000. Using its own MiXCR run on the RACE reads, TCRdb lists one record per CDR3 protein. It is TCRdb's table, rather than the study itself, that gives the V and J calls and clone size. The table includes about 130,000 distinct CDR3 sequences, 9% to 10% detected once. Whole-study results and caveats: TCRs above 1 in 1000 frequency stayed constant with DPC sensitization.

The time point is: healthy volunteer bleed at 2 weeks. The total RNA was obtained from whole blood that was not fractionated. A few counts support this clonotype. What it binds is unknown. The receptor's source is a male donor in good health. Some clones in this sample may be carry-over from other donors' samples. Sequencing was done on a sample of whole blood. This chain links TRBV6-6 with TRBJ2-3; unclear D gene. The CDR3 DNA sequence: TGTGCCAGCAGTTACTCCCGGGCCCTAACGACAGATACGCAGTATTTT. Translation gives CASSYSRALTTDTQYF.